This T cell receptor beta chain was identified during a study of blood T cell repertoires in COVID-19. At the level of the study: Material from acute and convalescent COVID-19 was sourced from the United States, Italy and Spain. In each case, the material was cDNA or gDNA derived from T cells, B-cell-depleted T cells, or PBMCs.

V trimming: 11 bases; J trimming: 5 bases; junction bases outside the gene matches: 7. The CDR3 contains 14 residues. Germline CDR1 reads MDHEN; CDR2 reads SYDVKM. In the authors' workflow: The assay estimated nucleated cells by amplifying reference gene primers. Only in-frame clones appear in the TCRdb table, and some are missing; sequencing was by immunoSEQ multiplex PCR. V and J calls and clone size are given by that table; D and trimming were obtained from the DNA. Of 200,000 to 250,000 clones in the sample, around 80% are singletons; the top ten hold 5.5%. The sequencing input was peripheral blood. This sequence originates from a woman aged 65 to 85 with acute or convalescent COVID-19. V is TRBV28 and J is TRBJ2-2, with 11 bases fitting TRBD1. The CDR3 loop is CASWTGGWTGELFF. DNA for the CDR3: TGTGCCTCCTGGACAGGGGGCTGGACCGGGGAGCTGTTTTTT.